The clone carrying this TCR beta chain has just a few counts. Its specificity is unknown. Germline CDR1 PRHDT, CDR2 FYEKMQ (reference sequence). The ends were cut back, 5 bases at V and 7 bases at J, with 26 bases in the middle. The CDR3 totals 17 residues. The data were obtained in a study of OX40 agonist ivuxolimab in advanced cancers. About the study: With ivuxolimab, an agonistic anti-OX40 (CD134) antibody, patients were treated. Findings and caveats of the study: Circulating CD4+ and CD8+ T cells showed clonal expansion by week 6 at 0.1 to 3.0 mg/kg. The average count of expanded clones was higher among CD8+ T cells than among CD4+.

With baseline, cycle 4 day 1, and cycle 7 day 1 as timepoints, blood was sampled. The assay was immunoSEQ multiplex PCR, and TCRdb's table has in-frame clones only and misses some. The sample lists roughly 74,000 clones; over 80% were seen once. This receptor was taken from an adult with an advanced solid tumor such as melanoma, head and neck, liver or kidney cancer. The chain links TRBV13 to TRBJ2-5, with a tentative D call TRBD2 (6 bases). Sequencing was performed on CD4+ or CD8+ T cells sorted from blood, taken in a trial of the OX40 agonist ivuxolimab. The CDR3 loop reads CASSPNWEEAQLPTQYF. The CDR3 DNA is TGTGCCAGCAGCCCTAACTGGGAGGAGGCCCAACTACCGACCCAGTACTTC.